The T cell receptor (beta chain) described here comes from a study of blood T cells in healthy people across ages (dated by TCRdb to between 2014 and 2017). Study-wide context: Template switching captured roughly one uniquely barcoded TCR beta cDNA molecule per two T cells in model experiments. The study measured age-related changes in TCR beta repertoire diversity using deep sequencing normalized with unique cDNA molecular identifiers. The donors were split into four age groups: young (average 16 years), middle-aged (nearly 40), aged (approximately 60) and long-lived (roughly 77). To avoid experimental bias, donors of different ages were spread randomly across the sequencing lanes. Two additional independent replicas of 1 million unique cDNA reads from the same blood draw were analyzed for two donors (one aged 18 to 30 and one aged 80 or older). Summary of the overall study and its limitations: Estimates of total diversity based on one million sequenced T cells were regarded as lower bounds and as underestimates. Observed TCR beta diversity per million T cells fell roughly linearly with age, and a significant reduction was already apparent by age about 43. Conclusive comparison of naive and antigen-experienced compartments was prevented by the profiling of bulk unsorted PBMCs. A strong correlation was found between observed TCR beta diversity and the percentage of naive T cells measured by flow cytometry. Donor CMV infection status was unknown, potentially confounding age-related changes in expanded clonotypes. Compared with the aged group, more naive CD4+ T cells, fewer expanded clones and increased TCR diversity were shown by the long-lived group, suggesting age selection.

Taken from cysteine to phenylalanine, the CDR3 has 14 residues. Of all the DNA, just the CDR3 is kept, 42 bases in frame from base 1. Reading the germline V gene (reference sequence) gives CDR1 DFQATT and CDR2 SNEGSKA. The approximately 39 donors, aged about 6 to 95 years, were systemically healthy Caucasian individuals from Russia. Each donor gave 8.5 to 10 milliliters of peripheral blood, collected into EDTA-treated Vacutainer tubes. Ficoll-Paque density-gradient centrifugation was used to isolate PBMCs, with at least 6 million per sample. Trizol reagent was used to extract total RNA from the PBMCs, yielding at least 5.5 micrograms per sample. For every donor, an aliquot of PBMCs went through flow cytometry to measure the percentages of naive CD45RAhigh/CD27high T cells. As regards this clonotype: Its target antigen remains unknown. Germline is not matched at one junction end, which may reflect a read error.

The method was 5' RACE. These reads were obtained on an Illumina HiSeq 2500. A second PCR of 7 to 11 cycles was run with a J-beta primer mix and a sample-barcoded 5' primer. A unique molecular identifier was introduced onto each TCR beta cDNA molecule by a template-switch 5' adaptor carrying 12 random nucleotides. Each sample yielded at least 3 million CDR3-containing paired-end reads. All of the RNA was converted into first-strand cDNA using the Mint cDNA synthesis kit, with a TRBC-specific oligonucleotide serving as the primer. After uracil-DNA glycosylase treatment, a first 18-cycle PCR used universal primers M1SS and BC2_uni_R on all cDNA. On the study's bioinformatics: For normalization, 1 million high-quality reads were randomly selected from each sample, with every read carrying a distinct molecular identifier. Reads with shared molecular identifiers were discarded instead of being binned into consensus sequences. MiTCR, set to a Q25 quality threshold and the strictest error-elimination algorithm, was used for CDR3 identification, clonotype clustering and error correction. A nonparametric unseen species model with Euler transformation was used to estimate a lower bound on total TCR beta diversity. Clones were called with MiXCR by TCRdb after fastp trimmed the public reads at Q25, and only in-frame beta chains were retained. Records with the same CDR3 protein are collapsed into one entry carrying the most frequent genes and DNA. V and J calls and clone size were set by TCRdb, not the authors. A total of about 400,000 distinct CDR3 sequences appear in this sample, roughly half of them only once. In total, the top ten clones hold approximately 51% of the sample.

The sample consisted of blood. Recombination joined TRBV20-1 with TRBJ2-4, with 11 middle bases fitting TRBD2. The DNA matches TRBJ2-7 better at its end, which makes the J call doubtful. The sequence came from a man in his sixties in good health. The CDR3 amino acid sequence is: CGAATSGSGYEQYF. The DNA reads TGCGGTGCTGCAACTAGCGGGAGTGGGTACGAGCAGTACTTC.